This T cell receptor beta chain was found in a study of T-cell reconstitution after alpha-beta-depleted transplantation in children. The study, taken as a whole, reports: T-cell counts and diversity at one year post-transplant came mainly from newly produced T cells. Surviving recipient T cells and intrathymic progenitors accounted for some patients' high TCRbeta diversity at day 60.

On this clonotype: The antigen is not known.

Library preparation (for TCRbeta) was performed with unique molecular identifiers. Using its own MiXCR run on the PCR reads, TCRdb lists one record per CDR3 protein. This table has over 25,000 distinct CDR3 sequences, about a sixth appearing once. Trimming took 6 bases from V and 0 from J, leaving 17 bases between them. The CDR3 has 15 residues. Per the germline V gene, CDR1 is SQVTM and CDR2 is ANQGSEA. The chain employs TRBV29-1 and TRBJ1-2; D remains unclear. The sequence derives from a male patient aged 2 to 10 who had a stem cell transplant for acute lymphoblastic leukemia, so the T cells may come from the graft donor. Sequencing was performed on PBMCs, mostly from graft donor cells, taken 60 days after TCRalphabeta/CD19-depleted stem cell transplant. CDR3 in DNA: TGCAGCGTGCGGGCCCTTGTTACACCTAACTATGGCTACACCTTC. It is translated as CSVRALVTPNYGYTF.